These 31 T cell receptor beta chains were all obtained from the same sample, sequenced in a study of blood T cell repertoires in COVID-19. This table comes from immunoSEQ multiplex PCR, and its TCRdb copy is limited to in-frame clones, with some not included. The repertoire consists of around 360,000 clones, with approximately 84% occurring once and the leading ten covering 2.5% to 3.5%. The sequencing sample was made of PBMCs or T cells enriched from blood (not recorded which). Receptor source: a woman aged 25 to 39 who had recovered from COVID-19.

This chain joins TRBV2 and TRBJ1-5; D possibly corresponds to TRBD1 (5 bases). The V end was cut by 6 bases, the J end by 6 bases, with 12 bases between. The CDR3 is 13 amino acids. Per the germline V gene, CDR1 is SNHLY and CDR2 is FYNNEI. The CDR3 is CASRGEGGQPQHF. The CDR3 nucleotides are TGTGCCAGCAGGGGGGAGGGAGGTCAGCCCCAGCATTTT. Full variable domain (remainder filled in from reference TRBV2 and TRBJ1-5): EPEVTQTPSHQVTQMGQEVILRCVPISNHLYFYWYRQILGQKVEFLVSFYNNEISEKSEIFDDQFSVERPDGSNFTLKIRSTKLEDSAMYFCASRGEGGQPQHFGDGTRLSIL.

CDR3 DNA sequence: TGTGCCAGCTGTCTAGCGGGATCCCACGAGCAGTACTTC. This encodes CASCLAGSHEQYF. The chain employs TRBV28 and TRBJ2-7, with TRBD2 matching over 9 bases. Germline CDR1 MDHEN, CDR2 SYDVKM. This CDR3 is built from 13 residues. V shed 8 bases and J 5 bases; nucleotides not matched to a gene: 7.

CDR3 DNA: TGTGCCAGCAGTTGGGCGTGGACTAGCACGTCCTACGAGCAGTACTTC. The encoded protein is CASSWAWTSTSYEQYF. The V call is TRBV5-5, the J call TRBJ2-7, with 8 bases fitting TRBD2. The V and J ends lost 5 bases and 1 base, in that order; junction bases with no gene match: 11. The CDR3 is 16 residues long. Germline-derived CDR1 and CDR2 are SGHKS and YYEKEE (reference sequence).

The V and J genes are TRBV5-1 and TRBJ2-1; no firm D call. V was pared by 4 bases and J by 0 bases, with 8 bases between. Germline assignment: CDR1 SGHRS and CDR2 YFSETQ. The CDR3 runs to 14 residues. As DNA, the CDR3 is TGCGCCAGCAGCGTGGAGAGCTCCTACAATGAGCAGTTCTTC. This encodes CASSVESSYNEQFF.

The chain uses TRBV27 and TRBJ1-1, with 11 bases identical to TRBD1. The CDR3 consists of 16 residues. The germline V gene encodes CDR1 MNHEY and CDR2 SMNVEV (reference sequence). Trimming took 4 bases from V and 0 from J; bases not matched to a gene: 4. In DNA form, the CDR3 reads TGTGCCAGCAGTTGGACAGGGGGCGCGATGAACACTGAAGCTTTCTTT. This codes for CASSWTGGAMNTEAFF.

V usage is TRBV11-2 and J usage is TRBJ1-2, with D perhaps TRBD1 (5 bases). The germline V and J ends were trimmed by 5 bases and 3 bases, with 13 bases remaining between them. This CDR3 is 14 amino acids long. In germline, CDR1 is SGHAT, CDR2 FQNNGV. This CDR3 reads CASSVPQGDYGYTF. The CDR3 nucleotides read TGTGCCAGCAGCGTGCCTCAGGGCGACTATGGCTACACCTTC.

V gene TRBV14 combines with J gene TRBJ2-1, with a possible D match to TRBD2 (6 bases). The CDR3 extends over 15 amino acids. Trimming pared 3 bases from V and 4 bases from J, leaving 13 bases between. CDR1 and CDR2 from the germline V gene are SGHDN and FVKESK. CDR3 amino acids: CASSHIAVPYNEQFF. As DNA, the CDR3 is TGTGCCAGCAGCCACATAGCGGTTCCTTACAATGAGCAGTTCTTC.

As to this clone: Compared with germline, one end of the junction differs, possibly owing to a read error. The chain combines TRBV5-1 with TRBJ1-6; 11 bases are a match to TRBD1. Germline lookup yields CDR1 SGHRS and CDR2 YFSETQ. The CDR3 contains 16 residues. DNA for the CDR3: TGCGCCCGCAGCTCGGGGGGACAGGGGGTTGGCTCACCCCTCCACTTT. Residues: CARSSGGQGVGSPLHF.

The gene calls are TRBV5-1 and TRBJ2-7; D may be TRBD1 (9 bases). This CDR3 has 15 amino acids. Trimming cost V 4 bases and J 6 bases, with 20 bases left between them. Germline lookup yields CDR1 SGHRS and CDR2 YFSETQ. The CDR3 DNA follows: TGCGCCAGCAGCCCGGGGGGGATGACAGGGGGCGAGCAGTACTTC. Translation gives CASSPGGMTGGEQYF.

The V and J genes are TRBV3-1 (or the pseudogene TRBV3-2) and TRBJ2-7; 9 positions agree with TRBD2. Germline values: CDR1 LGHDT, CDR2 YNNKEL (reference sequence). V lost 1 base and J lost 0; bases outside the gene matches: 7. The CDR3 is 17 residues long. CDR3 protein: CASSQGAGGPLSYEQYF. The CDR3 DNA is TGTGCCAGCAGCCAAGGGGCGGGAGGGCCCCTCTCCTACGAGCAGTACTTC.

The chain has TRBV6-5 and TRBJ1-1; a possible D gene is TRBD1 (5 bases). Deletions cut 0 bases from V and 1 base from J, with 9 bases between. The CDR3 has 15 residues. Looked up from germline, CDR1 is MNHEY and CDR2 is SVGAGI. Here the CDR3 reads CASSYSFTGNTEAFF. CDR3 sequence (DNA): TGTGCCAGCAGTTACTCCTTCACAGGGAACACTGAAGCTTTCTTT.

This chain uses TRBV30 with TRBJ2-3; 8 positions agree with TRBD1. J lost 4 bases, V lost 5 bases, and 5 bases had no gene match. Germline V gene data show CDR1 as GTSNPN and CDR2 as SVGIG (reference sequence). The CDR3 length is 13 residues. CDR3 loop: CAWGGQGADTQYF. The DNA of the CDR3 is TGTGCCTGGGGTGGACAGGGCGCAGATACGCAGTATTTT.

The chain employs TRBV28 and TRBJ2-3, with 7 bases lining up with TRBD2. Germline V lookup: CDR1 MDHEN, CDR2 SYDVKM. The CDR3 length is 15 residues. V lost 4 bases and J lost 4; bases outside the gene matches: 8. The CDR3 loop is CASSSPVGGPDTQYF. In DNA, the CDR3 is TGTGCCAGCAGTTCCCCGGTGGGAGGGCCAGATACGCAGTATTTT. The full variable domain, in which reference TRBV28 and TRBJ2-3 provide the parts outside the CDR3, is DVKVTQSSRYLVKRTGEKVFLECVQDMDHENMFWYRQDPGLGLRLIYFSYDVKMKEKGDIPEGYSVSREKKERFSLILESASTNQTSMYLCASSSPVGGPDTQYFGPGTRLTVL.

The chain joins TRBV7-9 to TRBJ1-4; D is possibly TRBD1 (5 bases). V lost 5 bases to trimming and J lost 8 bases, with 18 bases between them. This CDR3 is built from 15 residues. Germline CDR1 reads SEHNR; CDR2 reads FQNEAQ (reference sequence). CDR3 region: CASSLAAGEDEKLFF. The CDR3 DNA is TGTGCCAGCAGCCTCGCGGCGGGGGAAGACGAAAAACTGTTTTTT. The entire variable domain, with the rest obtained from reference TRBV7-9 and TRBJ1-4, is as follows: DTGVSQNPRHKITKRGQNVTFRCDPISEHNRLYWYRQTLGQGPEFLTYFQNEAQLEKSRLLSDRFSAERPKGSFSTLEIQRTEQGDSAMYLCASSLAAGEDEKLFFGSGTQLSVL.

The chain is built from TRBV5-6 and TRBJ1-6; D is ambiguous. The length of the CDR3 is 16 residues. The germline V gene encodes CDR1 SGHDT and CDR2 YYEEEE. Deletions cut 2 bases from V and 0 bases from J, with 9 bases between. The CDR3 bases are TGTGCCAGCAGCTTTTGGGCGAGCTCCTATAATTCACCCCTCCACTTT. Protein sequence: CASSFWASSYNSPLHF.

V is TRBV6-5 and J is TRBJ1-1, with 10 bases lining up with TRBD1. This CDR3 is 13 amino acids long. Germline lookup yields CDR1 MNHEY and CDR2 SVGAGI. V shed 10 bases and J 4 bases; nucleotides not matched to a gene: 6. The CDR3: CATSTGGRTEAFF. In DNA, the CDR3 is TGTGCCACCTCGACAGGGGGCCGCACTGAAGCTTTCTTT.

This clone was seen just once. The chain couples TRBV5-1 to TRBJ2-4; 8 bases are shared with TRBD1. The CDR3 sequence is 14 residues long. J lost 8 bases, V lost 4 bases, and 8 bases had no gene match. Germline values: CDR1 SGHRS, CDR2 YFSETQ. The CDR3 here is CASSGNRGADIQYF. CDR3 sequence (DNA): TGCGCCAGCAGCGGAAACAGGGGGGCGGACATTCAGTACTTC.

V and J are TRBV30 and TRBJ1-1, with 7 bases identical to TRBD1. V dropped 4 bases and J dropped 6; count of bases not matched to a gene: 5. The CDR3 is 12 amino acids. The germline V gene has CDR1 GTSNPN and CDR2 SVGIG (reference sequence). CDR3 sequence reads: CAWMQGTAEAFF. In nucleotides, the CDR3 is TGTGCCTGGATGCAAGGGACAGCTGAAGCTTTCTTT.

V usage is TRBV5-1 and J usage is TRBJ1-4; 9 bases line up with TRBD1. Germline CDR1 is SGHRS and CDR2 is YFSETQ. There are 16 residues in the CDR3. The J segment lost 6 bases and the V segment lost 4 bases, leaving 10 bases of the junction unmatched. The CDR3 DNA is TGCGCCAGCAGCCCCCACCCGGGACAGGGATATGAAAAACTGTTTTTT. Translation: CASSPHPGQGYEKLFF.

The chain is built from TRBV7-9 and TRBJ2-1, with D tentatively TRBD2 (5 bases). The CDR3 is made up of 16 amino acids. Germline values: CDR1 SEHNR, CDR2 FQNEAQ (reference sequence). Trimming took off 5 bases at V and 6 bases at J, with 20 bases between the two ends. CDR3: CASSPADRRGGNEQFF. The CDR3 DNA reads as TGTGCCAGCAGCCCCGCGGACCGGAGAGGAGGCAATGAGCAGTTCTTC.

The V and J genes are TRBV29-1 and TRBJ2-2; possible D gene TRBD2, 6 bases. Trimming pared 2 bases from V and 2 bases from J, leaving 21 bases between. This CDR3 has 18 residues. The germline CDR1 and CDR2 sequences are SQVTM and ANQGSEA. The CDR3 protein is CSVEKYANSGKNTGELFF. The CDR3 nucleotides are TGCAGCGTTGAAAAGTATGCTAATAGCGGCAAAAACACCGGGGAGCTGTTTTTT.

This chain links TRBV2 with TRBJ1-1; D possibly corresponds to TRBD1 (6 bases). Looked up from germline, CDR1 is SNHLY and CDR2 is FYNNEI. V dropped 10 bases and J dropped 1 base, with 13 bases sitting between them. The CDR3 extends over 13 amino acids. DNA of the CDR3: TGTGCCACCGAGGGGGAGAGGAACACTGAAGCTTTCTTT. Its protein is CATEGERNTEAFF.

The J gene is TRBJ2-5, the V gene TRBV9; D is unclear. V was cut by 2 bases and J by 3 bases, with 5 bases left in between. The CDR3 is made up of 12 amino acids. CDR1 and CDR2 from the germline V gene are SGDLS and YYNGEE. Here the CDR3 reads CASSVSEETQYF. DNA of the CDR3: TGTGCCAGCAGCGTGAGCGAAGAGACCCAGTACTTC. Full variable domain (rest looked up from reference TRBV9 and TRBJ2-5): DSGVTQTPKHLITATGQRVTLRCSPRSGDLSVYWYQQSLDQGLQFLIQYYNGEERAKGNILERFSAQQFPDLHSELNLSSLELGDSALYFCASSVSEETQYFGPGTRLLVL.

V is TRBV7-9 and J is TRBJ2-1, with 10 bases fitting TRBD2. Per the germline V gene, CDR1 is SEHNR and CDR2 is FQNEAQ (reference sequence). J gave up 11 bases and V 3 bases, and 7 bases lay outside the gene matches. The CDR3 has 14 residues. The CDR3 nucleotides read TGTGCCAGCAGCTTCGGGACTAGCGAAATTCAGCAGTTCTTC. This sequence encodes CASSFGTSEIQQFF.

The chain is built from TRBV2 and TRBJ1-2; D is perhaps TRBD1 (5 bases). The V end lost 2 bases, the J end lost 2 bases, and 12 bases lay between the germline ends. Germline CDR1 is SNHLY and CDR2 is FYNNEI. The CDR3 consists of 15 residues. The CDR3 nucleotides read TGTGCCAGCAGTGAATATGGGGGGGTAAACTATGGCTACACCTTC. Translating it yields CASSEYGGVNYGYTF.

This clone was counted between two and nine times. CDR3 sequence reads: CASNLSGTGRKNIQYF. In DNA, the CDR3 is TGTGCCAGCAACCTCTCCGGGACAGGGAGGAAAAACATTCAGTACTTC. V gene TRBV28 combines with J gene TRBJ2-4; 9 positions match TRBD1. V trimming: 7 bases; J trimming: 4 bases; junction bases outside the gene matches: 11. This CDR3 comprises 16 residues. The germline V gene has CDR1 MDHEN and CDR2 SYDVKM. The full variable domain, rest sourced from reference TRBV28 and TRBJ2-4, is DVKVTQSSRYLVKRTGEKVFLECVQDMDHENMFWYRQDPGLGLRLIYFSYDVKMKEKGDIPEGYSVSREKKERFSLILESASTNQTSMYLCASNLSGTGRKNIQYFGAGTRLSVL.

This chain uses TRBV29-1 with TRBJ2-5, with TRBD2 as a possible D gene (5 bases). V gave up 4 bases and J gave up 5 bases, with 8 bases separating them. CDR1 and CDR2 from the germline V gene are SQVTM and ANQGSEA. CDR3 length: 11 residues. In DNA form, the CDR3 reads TGCAGCGTTGGTGGCGGGGAGACCCAGTACTTC. Encoded protein: CSVGGGETQYF.

This clone was seen only a few times. V is TRBV5-1 and J is TRBJ2-1, with 13 nucleotides matching TRBD2. CDR3 length equals 17 residues. Germline trimming cut 4 bases from V and 7 bases from J; bases unmatched to any gene: 11. Germline loops: CDR1 SGHRS, CDR2 YFSETQ. This CDR3 is CASSLYPRTSGSNEQFF. The CDR3 DNA follows: TGCGCCAGCAGCCTATACCCAAGGACTAGCGGGAGTAATGAGCAGTTCTTC.

The rearrangement links TRBV25-1 to TRBJ2-1; tentatively, D is TRBD1 (7 bases). Germline assignment: CDR1 MGHDK and CDR2 SYGVNS. Trimming took off 5 bases at V and 6 bases at J, with 14 bases between the two ends. The CDR3 is 14 amino acids. The CDR3 DNA sequence: TGTGCCAGCAGTCTCCAGGGGGGAGGCAATGAGCAGTTCTTC. This translates into CASSLQGGGNEQFF.

This chain connects TRBV19 to TRBJ1-2; D might be TRBD1 (6 bases). CDR3 length: 15 amino acids. Per the germline V gene, CDR1 is LNHDA and CDR2 is SQIVND (reference sequence). Trimming shortened V by 0 bases and J by 3 bases, and 11 bases separated the two germline ends. Here the CDR3 DNA reads TGTGCCAGTAGTATAGAGACGACAGGTGACTATGGCTACACCTTC. This translates into CASSIETTGDYGYTF. Full variable domain (rest looked up from reference TRBV19 and TRBJ1-2): DGGITQSPKYLFRKEGQNVTLSCEQNLNHDAMYWYRQDPGQGLRLIYYSQIVNDFQKGDIAEGYSVSREKKESFPLTVTSAQKNPTAFYLCASSIETTGDYGYTFGSGTRLTVV.

This chain links TRBV19 with TRBJ2-2, with TRBD1 as a possible D gene (5 bases). CDR3 length: 13 amino acids. With 6 bases removed from V and 7 bases from J, the gap between germline ends came to 12 bases. From germline, CDR1 is LNHDA and CDR2 SQIVND (reference sequence). CDR3 sequence: CASSRAQGGELFF. CDR3 DNA sequence: TGTGCCAGTAGCCGGGCTCAGGGCGGGGAGCTGTTTTTT.